The following is a T cell receptor beta chain sequence with its context. The data belong to a study of T cells after posttransplantation cyclophosphamide. Cyclophosphamide on days +3 and +4 followed busulfan-fludarabine conditioning and a marrow graft. Profiled with immunoSEQ multiplex PCR; TCRdb holds only in-frame clones, not every one. Recorded here are around 1,800 clones, none singletons. This TCR came from a female patient aged 60 to 70 who received an allogeneic stem cell transplant from a related donor and was CMV-positive. Some T cells may have originated in the graft donor. The source was PBMCs, collected 32 to 35 days after allogeneic stem cell transplant with posttransplant cyclophosphamide.

The CDR3 spells CAWSNGLGFGTDTQYF. The CDR3 nucleotides are TGTGCCTGGAGCAACGGACTGGGTTTTGGCACAGATACGCAGTATTTT. This rearrangement joins TRBV30 to TRBJ2-3, with a weak D call TRBD2 (5 bases). This CDR3 spans 16 amino acids. CDR1 is GTSNPN, CDR2 SVGIG, per germline (reference sequence). V was cut by 3 bases and J by 1 base, with 17 bases left in between. Looking up the rest from reference TRBV30 and TRBJ2-3 gives the full variable domain: SQTIHQWPATLVQPVGSPLSLECTVEGTSNPNLYWYRQAAGRGLQLLFYSVGIGQISSEVPQNLSASRPQDRQFILSSKKLLLSDSGFYLCAWSNGLGFGTDTQYFGPGTRLTVL.